This T cell receptor (beta chain) was retrieved from a study of CD8+CD57+ T cells in acquired aplastic anemia. Whole-study context: The average for DNA from sorted CD4+ and CD8+ cells was 2.5 to 4 ug. The average read count for CD4+ cells in healthy donors was 9 million to 14 million. Study conclusions and caveats: Patients and healthy controls showed no significant CD8+ Simpson's diversity difference.

This clonotype was seen many times. Its antigen is unknown. Genomic DNA constituted the template upon which TCR beta VDJ and CDR3 profiling was performed. TCRdb re-called the reads with MiXCR, one entry per CDR3 protein. The sample lists about 190,000 distinct CDR3 sequences, roughly half seen once, with 15% to 20% in the top ten. Germline CDR1 is SNHLY and CDR2 is FYNNEI. Trimming removed 4 bases at V and 3 bases at J, with 4 bases between. The CDR3 covers 11 residues. The sample consisted of sorted CD4+, CD8+, or CD8+CD57+ T cells (not recorded which) from PBMCs. The rearrangement uses TRBV2 and TRBJ2-7, with D uncertain. The TCR sequence derives from a human donor in good health, serving as a control. CDR3 sequence (DNA): TGTGCCAGCAGTGGTGGCTACGAGCAGTACTTC. Its translation: CASSGGYEQYF.